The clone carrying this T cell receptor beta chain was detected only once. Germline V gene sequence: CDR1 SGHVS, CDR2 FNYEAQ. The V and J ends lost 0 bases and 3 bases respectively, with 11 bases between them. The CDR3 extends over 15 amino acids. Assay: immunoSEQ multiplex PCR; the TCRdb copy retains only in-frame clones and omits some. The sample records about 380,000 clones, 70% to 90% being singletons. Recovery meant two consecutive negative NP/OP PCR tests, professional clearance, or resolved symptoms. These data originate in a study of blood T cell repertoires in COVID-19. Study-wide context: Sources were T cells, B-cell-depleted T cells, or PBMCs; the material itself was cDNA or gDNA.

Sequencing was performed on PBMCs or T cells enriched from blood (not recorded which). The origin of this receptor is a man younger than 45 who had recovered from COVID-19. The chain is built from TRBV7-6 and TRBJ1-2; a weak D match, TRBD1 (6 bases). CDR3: CASSLAPGADYGYTF. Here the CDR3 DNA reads TGTGCCAGCAGCTTAGCTCCAGGGGCCGACTATGGCTACACCTTC.